A selection of T cell receptor beta chains follows, all from one sample in a study of blood T cell repertoires in COVID-19. TCRdb's copy holds only in-frame clones and misses some; the assay was immunoSEQ multiplex PCR. The top ten clones hold 15% of a sample with 150,000 to 180,000 clones, approximately 92% of them seen once. Sequences were obtained from peripheral blood. These receptors originate from a woman aged 40-49 years with acute or convalescent COVID-19. Each CDR3 is given with its conserved first and last residue. The order of the fields is J gene, D gene, clone size, V gene, CDR3 protein, CDR3 DNA. D genes are given only for firm matches. Part of the rows lack a size; the others show once, few, many or a class for expanded clones.

>TRBJ2-3|-|-|TRBV3-1/TRBV3-2
CASSQMAYRAGTDTQYF
TGTGCCAGCAGCCAGATGGCTTACAGGGCCGGCACAGATACGCAGTATTTT
>TRBJ2-7|-|-|TRBV3-1/TRBV3-2
CASSQDDSQQYF
TGTGCCAGCAGCCAAGACGACAGCCAGCAGTACTTC
>TRBJ2-7|-|-|TRBV20-1
CSASAHLAGRVSEQYF
TGCAGTGCTAGTGCACACCTCGCCGGGAGAGTATCCGAGCAGTACTTC
>TRBJ2-3|-|-|TRBV7-6
CASSLTRAKSTDTQYF
TGTGCCAGCAGCTTAACCAGGGCTAAATCCACAGATACGCAGTATTTT
>TRBJ2-7|TRBD2|-|TRBV4-1
CASSQERLAGGPPQPEQYF
TGCGCCAGCAGCCAAGAGCGACTAGCGGGAGGGCCTCCCCAACCCGAGCAGTACTTC
>TRBJ2-1|TRBD2|once|TRBV11-2
CASTLALAGGPWNEQFF
TGTGCCAGCACCCTGGCGTTAGCGGGAGGGCCGTGGAATGAGCAGTTCTTC
>TRBJ2-5|TRBD1|-|TRBV5-4
CASSPQGQGEETQYF
TGTGCCAGCAGCCCCCAGGGACAGGGGGAAGAGACCCAGTACTTC
>TRBJ1-1|-|-|TRBV3-1/TRBV3-2
CASSQAGGNTEAFF
TGTGCCAGCAGCCAAGCTGGCGGGAACACTGAAGCTTTCTTT
>TRBJ2-7|-|once|TRBV21-1
CASSNPARGRGGHYEQYF
TGTGCCAGCAGCAATCCTGCCAGGGGGCGGGGTGGGCACTACGAGCAGTACTTC
>TRBJ2-2|TRBD1|-|TRBV5-4
CASSSSGGPGELFF
TGTGCCAGCAGCTCTTCAGGGGGCCCCGGGGAGCTGTTTTTT
>TRBJ1-1|-|-|TRBV19
CASSIIPGTRHSEAFF
TGTGCCAGTAGTATTATTCCAGGGACTCGTCACTCTGAAGCTTTCTTT
>TRBJ2-3|TRBD1|-|TRBV7-9
CASSGQGVLTDTQYF
TGTGCCAGCAGCGGACAGGGGGTCCTCACAGATACGCAGTATTTT
>TRBJ2-3|-|-|TRBV5-6
CASSLRASVSDTQYF
TGTGCCAGCAGCCTCAGGGCCTCGGTCTCAGATACGCAGTATTTT
>TRBJ2-1|-|-|TRBV6-4
CASSESDSAYNEQFF
TGTGCCAGCAGTGAATCAGACTCAGCCTACAATGAGCAGTTCTTC
>TRBJ2-1|TRBD2|-|TRBV5-1
CASSATSGYYNEQFF
TGCGCCAGCAGCGCGACTAGCGGGTATTACAATGAGCAGTTCTTC
>TRBJ2-7|TRBD1|-|TRBV19
CASSTDRGPSYEQYF
TGTGCCAGTAGTACAGACAGGGGGCCAAGCTACGAGCAGTACTTC
>TRBJ2-7|TRBD1|once|TRBV30
CAWSWGTYRDRATYEQYF
TGTGCCTGGAGCTGGGGGACCTACCGGGACAGGGCAACCTACGAGCAGTACTTC
>TRBJ2-7|TRBD1|-|TRBV6-1
CASSESGQGGDEQYF
TGTGCCAGCAGTGAATCGGGACAGGGTGGGGACGAGCAGTACTTC
>TRBJ2-2|-|-|TRBV21-1
CASSRVTGELFF
TGTGCCAGCAGCAGAGTCACCGGGGAGCTGTTTTTT